The clone carrying this TCR beta chain was seen ten or more times. Its antigen remains unidentified. The sample is drawn from a study of spatial heterogeneity in lung cancer. Overall study results and limits: The study found ubiquitous expanded tumor TCRs in blood more at resection than follow-up.

TCRdb re-derived calls from the 5' RACE reads in MiXCR, one entry per CDR3 protein. The sample carries under 100,000 distinct CDR3 sequences, approximately 8.6% recorded once. J gave up 6 bases and V 2 bases, and 4 bases lay outside the gene matches. This CDR3 is 13 amino acids long. Germline V gives CDR1 MNHEY, CDR2 SVGAGI. Indicated time point: sample taken at primary tumor resection. Material for sequencing was whole RNA from tumor, nontumor lung or frozen PBMC, left unsorted. This receptor was obtained from a male donor with early-stage non-small cell lung cancer. The chain employs TRBV6-5 and TRBJ2-7, with 7 positions matching TRBD1. The sample was PBMCs, taken at surgery. CDR3 sequence reads: CASSYARQGEQYF. For the CDR3, the DNA is TGTGCCAGCAGTTACGCCCGACAGGGCGAGCAGTACTTC.